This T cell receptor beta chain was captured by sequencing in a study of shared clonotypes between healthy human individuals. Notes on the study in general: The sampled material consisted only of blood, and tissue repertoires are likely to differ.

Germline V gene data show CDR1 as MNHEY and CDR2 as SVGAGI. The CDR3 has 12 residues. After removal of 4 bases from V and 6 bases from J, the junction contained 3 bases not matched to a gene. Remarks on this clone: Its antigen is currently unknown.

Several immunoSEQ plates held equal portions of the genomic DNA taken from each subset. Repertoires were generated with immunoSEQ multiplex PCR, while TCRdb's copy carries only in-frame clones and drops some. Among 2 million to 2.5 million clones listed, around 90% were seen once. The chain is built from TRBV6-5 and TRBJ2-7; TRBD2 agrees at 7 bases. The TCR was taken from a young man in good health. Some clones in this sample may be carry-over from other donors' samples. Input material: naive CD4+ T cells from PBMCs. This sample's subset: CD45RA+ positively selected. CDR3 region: CASSWGGGEQYF. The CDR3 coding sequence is TGTGCCAGCAGTTGGGGGGGAGGCGAGCAGTACTTC.